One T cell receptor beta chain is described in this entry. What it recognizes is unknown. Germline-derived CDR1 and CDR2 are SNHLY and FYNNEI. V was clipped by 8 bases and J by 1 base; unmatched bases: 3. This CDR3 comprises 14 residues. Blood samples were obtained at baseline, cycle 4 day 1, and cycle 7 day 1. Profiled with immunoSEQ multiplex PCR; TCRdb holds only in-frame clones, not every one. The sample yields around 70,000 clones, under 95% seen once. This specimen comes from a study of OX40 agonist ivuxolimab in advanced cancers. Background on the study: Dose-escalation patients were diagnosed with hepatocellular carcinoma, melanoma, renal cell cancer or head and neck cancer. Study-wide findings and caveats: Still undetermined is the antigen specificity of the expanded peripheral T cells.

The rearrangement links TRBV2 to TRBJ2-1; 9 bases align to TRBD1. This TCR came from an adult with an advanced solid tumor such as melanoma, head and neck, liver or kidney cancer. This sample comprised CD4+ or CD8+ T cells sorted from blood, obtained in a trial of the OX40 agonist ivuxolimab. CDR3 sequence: CASSDRGSYNEQFF. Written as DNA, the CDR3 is TGTGCCAGCTCGGACAGGGGATCCTACAATGAGCAGTTCTTC. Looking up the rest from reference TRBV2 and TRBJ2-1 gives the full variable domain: EPEVTQTPSHQVTQMGQEVILRCVPISNHLYFYWYRQILGQKVEFLVSFYNNEISEKSEIFDDQFSVERPDGSNFTLKIRSTKLEDSAMYFCASSDRGSYNEQFFGPGTRLTVL.